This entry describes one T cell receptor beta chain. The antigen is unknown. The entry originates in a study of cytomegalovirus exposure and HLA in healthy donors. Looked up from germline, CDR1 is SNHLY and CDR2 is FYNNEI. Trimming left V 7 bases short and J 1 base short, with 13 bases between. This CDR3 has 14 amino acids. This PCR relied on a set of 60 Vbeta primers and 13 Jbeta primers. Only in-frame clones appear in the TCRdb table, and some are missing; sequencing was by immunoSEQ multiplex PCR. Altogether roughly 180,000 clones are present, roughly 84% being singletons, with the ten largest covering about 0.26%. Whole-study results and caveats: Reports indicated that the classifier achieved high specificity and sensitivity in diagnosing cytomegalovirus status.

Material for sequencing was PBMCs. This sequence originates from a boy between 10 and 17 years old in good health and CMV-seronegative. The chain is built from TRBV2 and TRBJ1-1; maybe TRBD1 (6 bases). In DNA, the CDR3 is TGTGCCAGCAAAACAGGGAGAGGGAACACTGAAGCTTTCTTT. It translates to CASKTGRGNTEAFF.